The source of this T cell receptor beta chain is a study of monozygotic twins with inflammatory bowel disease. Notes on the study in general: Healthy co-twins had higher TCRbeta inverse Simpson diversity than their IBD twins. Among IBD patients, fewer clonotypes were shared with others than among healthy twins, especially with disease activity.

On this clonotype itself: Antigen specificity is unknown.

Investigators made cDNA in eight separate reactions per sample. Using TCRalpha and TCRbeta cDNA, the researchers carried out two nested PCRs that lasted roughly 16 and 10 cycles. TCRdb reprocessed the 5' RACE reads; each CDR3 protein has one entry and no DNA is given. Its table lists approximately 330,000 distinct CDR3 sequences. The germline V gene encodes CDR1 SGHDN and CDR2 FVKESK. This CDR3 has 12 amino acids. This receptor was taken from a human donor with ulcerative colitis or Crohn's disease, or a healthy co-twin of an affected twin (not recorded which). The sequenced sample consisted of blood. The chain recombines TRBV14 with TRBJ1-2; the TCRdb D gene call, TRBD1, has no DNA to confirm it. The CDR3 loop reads CASSADRSGYTF.